This TCR beta chain originates from a study of cytomegalovirus exposure and HLA in healthy donors. In the study overall: Around 200 million T cells yielded roughly 120 million unique TCR beta sequences, as an earlier analysis found. An early data release held around 80 million unique TCRs from HLA-typed donors.

Germline CDR1 and CDR2: LGHNA and YSLEER. The CDR3 contains 14 residues. V lost 4 bases to trimming and J lost 0 bases, with 10 bases between them. The PCR contained 60 Vbeta and 13 Jbeta primers. Assay: immunoSEQ multiplex PCR; the TCRdb copy retains only in-frame clones and omits some. The sample lists around 160,000 clones, 82% occurring once. Sequencing input: PBMCs. V and J are TRBV4-3 and TRBJ2-7, with D maybe TRBD2 (6 bases). This TCR was recovered from a male donor in good health and CMV-seropositive. DNA of the CDR3: TGCGCCAGCAGCCGGGACGGGAGCTCCTACGAGCAGTACTTC. Its protein is CASSRDGSSYEQYF.